The clone carrying this TCR beta chain was seen only once. This entry comes from a study of cytomegalovirus exposure and HLA in healthy donors. Turning to the study itself: About 179 million T cells yielded around 120 million unique TCR beta sequences in earlier analysis.

Trimming removed 4 bases from V and 4 bases from J, with 16 bases in between. CDR3 size: 16 residues. CDR1 LNHNV and CDR2 YYDKDF come from the germline V gene (reference sequence). 60 Vbeta and 13 Jbeta primers were used in PCR. Sequenced by immunoSEQ multiplex PCR; TCRdb stores in-frame clones only, minus some. The sample comprises 150,000 to 200,000 clones, around four fifths of which are singletons, and around 1.4% rests with the top ten. Material for sequencing was PBMCs. The TCR sequence derives from a woman aged 18-30 years in good health and CMV-seronegative. The V and J genes are TRBV15 and TRBJ1-4; D ambiguous. CDR3 DNA: TGTGCCACCAGCAACGGGGTCGAGGGATTTAATGAAAAACTGTTTTTT. Amino acid sequence: CATSNGVEGFNEKLFF. Supplemented by reference TRBV15 and TRBJ1-4, the full variable domain reads DAMVIQNPRYQVTQFGKPVTLSCSQTLNHNVMYWYQQKSSQAPKLLFHYYDKDFNNEADTPDNFQSRRPNTSFCFLDIRSPGLGDTAMYLCATSNGVEGFNEKLFFGSGTQLSVL.